These 26 T cell receptor beta chains came from one sample sequenced in a study of T-cell reconstitution after alpha-beta-depleted transplantation in children. Molecular barcoding with unique molecular identifiers was used for the TCRbeta library. TCRdb processed the PCR reads anew with MiXCR; each CDR3 protein has one entry. The sample consists of a few hundred thousand distinct CDR3 sequences, about 6.6% of them appearing once. This specimen was PBMCs, taken before TCRalphabeta/CD19-depleted stem cell transplant. The receptor set was obtained from a boy between 2 and 15 years old with acute lymphoblastic leukemia, due to receive a stem cell transplant.

There are a few counts of this clonotype. This sequence joins TRBV20-1 and TRBJ2-7; no clear D. V shed 3 bases and J shed 4 bases, with 16 bases lying between them. Germline CDR1 DFQATT, CDR2 SNEGSKA (reference sequence). The CDR3 consists of 14 residues. The CDR3 here is CSASRAVGLYEQYF. CDR3 sequence (DNA): TGCAGTGCTAGTCGGGCCGTGGGTCTATACGAGCAGTACTTC.

This clonotype was recorded many times. The chain joins TRBV11-2 to TRBJ2-7, with unresolved D. Trimming left V 1 base short and J 5 bases short, with 12 bases between. CDR1 and CDR2 (germline): SGHAT, FQNNGV. This CDR3 has 14 amino acids. The CDR3 sequence: CASSLVGGPDEQYF. DNA for the CDR3: TGTGCCAGCAGCTTAGTGGGTGGCCCCGACGAGCAGTACTTC.

V and J are TRBV5-1 and TRBJ2-6; possible D gene TRBD1, 6 bases. Germline V gene sequence: CDR1 SGHRS, CDR2 YFSETQ. This CDR3 is 15 amino acids long. V shed 4 bases and J shed 2 bases, with 10 bases lying between them. The CDR3: CASSVGHPGANVLTF. The DNA of the CDR3 is TGCGCCAGCAGCGTGGGACACCCTGGGGCCAACGTCCTGACTTTC.

The chain has TRBV5-5 and TRBJ1-2; D may be TRBD1 (5 bases). This CDR3 region has 18 residues. Germline V gene data show CDR1 as SGHKS and CDR2 as YYEKEE (reference sequence). V was cut by 0 bases and J by 0 bases, with 18 bases left in between. Written as DNA, the CDR3 is TGTGCCAGCAGCTTGGATCACAGGCCCCTTACTGCTAACTATGGCTACACCTTC. Protein: CASSLDHRPLTANYGYTF.

This sequence joins TRBV6-5 and TRBJ1-3; TRBD1 aligns across 10 bases. CDR1 and CDR2 from the germline V gene are MNHEY and SVGAGI. The J segment lost 4 bases and the V segment lost 4 bases, leaving 7 bases of the junction unmatched. This CDR3 comprises 16 residues. The CDR3 DNA follows: TGTGCCAGCAGTTTTAGGACAGGGGGTTCCGGAAACACCATATATTTT. This encodes CASSFRTGGSGNTIYF.

This clonotype has a count of ten or more. This chain connects TRBV7-3 to TRBJ2-1, with 8 bases aligning to TRBD1. V dropped 5 bases and J dropped 8; count of bases not matched to a gene: 14. The germline gives CDR1 SGHTA, CDR2 FQGTGA. This CDR3 comprises 16 residues. The DNA of the CDR3 is TGTGCCAGCAGCGCGAGCCGCGACAGGGGCATGTATGAGCAGTTCTTC. Residues: CASSASRDRGMYEQFF.

This clonotype was counted between two and nine times. A read error is possible here, since a much larger clone lies one base away. Since the CDR3 does not end with the conserved phenylalanine or tryptophan, this likely comes from a read error. This rearrangement joins TRBV29-1 to TRBJ1-6; tentative D call: TRBD1 (6 bases). The germline CDR1 and CDR2 sequences are SQVTM and ANQGSEA. The CDR3 sequence is 15 residues long. Trimming shortened V by 4 bases and J by 10 bases, and 20 bases separated the two germline ends. The DNA for the CDR3 is TGCAGCGTTGCCGGGGGGCAGGGAATAAGATCACCCCTCCACTCT. This encodes CSVAGGQGIRSPLHS.

There are many counts of this clonotype. The chain carries TRBV10-2 and TRBJ2-7; tentative D call: TRBD2 (6 bases). The CDR3 covers 14 residues. Per the germline V gene, CDR1 is WSHSY and CDR2 is SAAADI. The V end lost 3 bases, the J end lost 6 bases, and 15 bases lay between the germline ends. The DNA of the CDR3 is TGCGCCAGCAGTGATTGGCAGGGAGGTTCCGAGCAGTACTTC. It encodes CASSDWQGGSEQYF.

The rearrangement links TRBV3-1 to TRBJ1-5, with D unclear. V shed 3 bases and J shed 2 bases, with 11 bases lying between them. Germline V lookup: CDR1 LGHDT, CDR2 YNNKEL (reference sequence). The CDR3 spans 15 residues. The CDR3 is CASSQGEGGNQPQHF. CDR3 DNA: TGTGCCAGCAGCCAGGGCGAGGGAGGCAATCAGCCCCAGCATTTT.

The chain has TRBV28 and TRBJ1-6, with D possibly matching TRBD1 (5 bases). Between the trimmed V and J ends, which lost 5 bases and 7 bases, there was a span of 18 bases. Germline CDR1 reads MDHEN; CDR2 reads SYDVKM. This CDR3 contains 16 residues. CDR3: CASSVLWGGWNSPLHF. CDR3 sequence (DNA): TGTGCCAGCAGTGTCCTGTGGGGGGGGTGGAATTCACCCCTCCACTTT.

The CDR3 DNA sequence: TGTGCCAGCAGCTTCACCACAGGGGAGGGAGAGACCCAGTACTTC. Translation gives CASSFTTGEGETQYF. V and J are TRBV7-8 and TRBJ2-5; either TRBD1 or TRBD2 may supply D (7 bases each). V was clipped by 3 bases and J by 4 bases, with 15 bases between them. CDR1 is SGHVS, CDR2 FQNEAQ, per germline. This CDR3 is built from 15 residues.

Of note for this clonotype: The missing conserved phenylalanine or tryptophan at the end of this CDR3 makes a read error likely. This CDR3 reads CSVDPDSYGYTS. CDR3 coding DNA: TGCAGCGTTGACCCGGACAGCTATGGCTACACCTCC. The chain recombines TRBV29-1 with TRBJ1-2; tentatively, D is TRBD1 (6 bases). Trimming removed 3 bases from V and 4 bases from J, with 9 bases in between. This CDR3 comprises 12 residues. Germline CDR1 SQVTM, CDR2 ANQGSEA.

Many counts were recorded for this clonotype. The J gene is TRBJ1-3, the V gene TRBV5-1; TRBD1 is a possible D gene (6 bases). The V end lost 0 bases, the J end lost 3 bases, and 16 bases lay between the germline ends. The CDR3 totals 17 residues. CDR1 is SGHRS and CDR2 is YFSETQ in the germline V gene. The CDR3 loop is CASSLAGGGAGGNTIYF. CDR3 in DNA: TGCGCCAGCAGCTTGGCCGGCGGGGGCGCGGGTGGAAACACCATATATTTT.

J is TRBJ1-1 and V is TRBV12-3 or TRBV12-4; 7 bases fit TRBD1. This CDR3 is 14 amino acids long. Trimming cost V 6 bases and J 1 base; bases outside gene matches: 5. CDR3 loop: CASRNDRANTEAFF. In DNA form, the CDR3 reads TGTGCCAGCAGGAATGACAGGGCGAACACTGAAGCTTTCTTT.

The V and J genes are TRBV11-2 and TRBJ2-3; no firm D call. Trimming took 3 bases from V and 4 from J, leaving 14 bases between them. Germline V gene data show CDR1 as SGHAT and CDR2 as FQNNGV. The CDR3 is made up of 15 amino acids. The CDR3 nucleotides are TGTGCCAGCAGCTTGGATCTCGTGGATTCAGATACGCAGTATTTT. Protein sequence: CASSLDLVDSDTQYF.

This clonotype was counted ten times or more. This chain connects TRBV4-3 to TRBJ1-5, with D maybe TRBD1 (5 bases). This CDR3 has 15 amino acids. Germline CDR1 reads LGHNA; CDR2 reads YSLEER. Trimming removed 0 bases from V and 7 bases from J, with 13 bases in between. CDR3 amino acids: CASSQEKGRDQPQHF. CDR3 bases: TGCGCCAGCAGCCAAGAGAAGGGCAGGGACCAGCCCCAGCATTTT.

The table lists this clonotype with many counts. This chain links TRBV7-9 with TRBJ2-1; 7 nucleotides line up with TRBD2. CDR1 is SEHNR, CDR2 FQNEAQ, per germline (reference sequence). This CDR3 has 15 residues. After removal of 6 bases from V and 5 bases from J, the junction contained 10 bases not matched to a gene. CDR3 region: CASSLNARGDNEQFF. CDR3 bases: TGTGCCAGCAGTCTTAACGCACGGGGGGACAATGAGCAGTTCTTC.

The genes are TRBV28 and TRBJ2-1; possible D gene TRBD2, 6 bases. Trimming removed 7 bases from V and 1 base from J, with 14 bases in between. The germline V gene has CDR1 MDHEN and CDR2 SYDVKM. There are 15 residues in the CDR3. CDR3 nucleotide sequence: TGTGCCAGCATTTCGGCGGGGCCTTCCTACAATGAGCAGTTCTTC. Amino acids: CASISAGPSYNEQFF.

The rearrangement joins TRBV5-1 to TRBJ2-1; D is perhaps TRBD2 (5 bases). The CDR3 consists of 18 residues. V was clipped by 3 bases and J by 5 bases, with 24 bases between them. Germline CDR1 and CDR2: SGHRS and YFSETQ. The CDR3 loop reads CASSSSLWIPGKHNEQFF. CDR3 in DNA: TGCGCCAGCAGCTCGTCCTTGTGGATCCCCGGGAAACACAATGAGCAGTTCTTC.

This clonotype has a count of ten or more. The gene calls are TRBV5-1 and TRBJ2-1; 7 positions agree with TRBD1. This CDR3 has 16 amino acids. CDR1 SGHRS and CDR2 YFSETQ come from the germline V gene. J lost 4 bases, V lost 0 bases, and 7 bases had no gene match. For the CDR3, the DNA is TGCGCCAGCAGCTTGGGGGGACAGTCCCTTTACAATGAGCAGTTCTTC. Translated, it gives CASSLGGQSLYNEQFF.

This clonotype was seen ten or more times. This chain joins TRBV7-3 and TRBJ1-6; 12 nucleotides match TRBD1. Germline lookup yields CDR1 SGHTA and CDR2 FQGTGA. There are 22 residues in the CDR3. After removal of 6 bases from V and 9 bases from J, the junction contained 27 bases not matched to a gene. CDR3 nucleotide sequence: TGTGCCAGCAGTCCGTCGGCGATAGAGGCCAGAGGGACAGGGGGCCACGGTTCACCCCTCCACTTT. Translation: CASSPSAIEARGTGGHGSPLHF.

This clonotype was counted only a few times. V is TRBV5-1 and J is TRBJ1-4; D gene ambiguous. The CDR3 is made up of 14 amino acids. Germline-derived CDR1 and CDR2 are SGHRS and YFSETQ. V lost 2 bases and J 0 bases, leaving 5 bases between the germline ends. CDR3 DNA sequence: TGCGCCAGCAGCTTAGGCTCAACTAATGAAAAACTGTTTTTT. As protein: CASSLGSTNEKLFF.

This clonotype was seen repeatedly, ten times or more. The chain combines TRBV12-3 or TRBV12-4 with TRBJ1-2, with TRBD1 matching over 8 bases. Germline trimming cut 3 bases from V and 7 bases from J; bases unmatched to any gene: 7. This CDR3 has 14 residues. CDR3 bases: TGTGCCAGCAGTTTCCAGGGGGCTTTGTCTGGCTACACCTTC. Translating gives CASSFQGALSGYTF.

Of note for this clonotype: A read error may explain this, as a much larger clone is one base away. The chain couples TRBV3-1 to TRBJ2-1; 15 nucleotides align to TRBD2. Germline assignment: CDR1 LGHDT and CDR2 YNNKEL (reference sequence). CDR3 size: 15 residues. The CDR3, as DNA: TGTGCCTGCAGCCGGGGACTAGCGGGAGGAGGCGAGCAGTTCTTC. Translated: CACSRGLAGGGEQFF.

The table lists this clonotype with a few counts. This chain joins TRBV7-9 and TRBJ1-1; the D is unclear. V gave up 5 bases and J gave up 4 bases, with 11 bases separating them. CDR3 size: 13 residues. The germline V gene has CDR1 SEHNR and CDR2 FQNEAQ (reference sequence). CDR3 DNA: TGTGCCAGCAGCCCCGGCCCCACCACTGAAGCTTTCTTT. Translation: CASSPGPTTEAFF. The full variable domain, completed using reference TRBV7-9 and TRBJ1-1, is DTGVSQNPRHKITKRGQNVTFRCDPISEHNRLYWYRQTLGQGPEFLTYFQNEAQLEKSRLLSDRFSAERPKGSFSTLEIQRTEQGDSAMYLCASSPGPTTEAFFGQGTRLTVV.

At least ten counts were recorded for this clonotype. The chain is built from TRBV7-6 and TRBJ2-3; 9 positions match TRBD2. With 5 bases clipped from V and 4 bases from J, the junction kept 13 bases outside the gene matches. Per the germline V gene, CDR1 is SGHVS and CDR2 is FNYEAQ. The CDR3 spans 17 residues. CDR3 coding DNA: TGTGCCAGCAGCCCCCGGATAATAGCGGGGGTCGCAGATACGCAGTATTTT. Its translation: CASSPRIIAGVADTQYF.